Sequencing of this TCR beta chain was carried out in a study of blood T cell repertoires in COVID-19. As for the study in general: The study drew acute and convalescent COVID-19 samples from the United States, Italy and Spain. PBMCs, B-cell-depleted T cells, or T cells provided the cDNA or gDNA that made up the material.

In the source study's methods: Counts of nucleated cells, estimated from reference gene primer amplification, were obtained. The data were produced by immunoSEQ multiplex PCR, yet TCRdb's version contains in-frame clones alone and is incomplete. V, J and clone size derive from that table, while D and trimming were established from the DNA sequence. This table holds some 150,000 clones, 70% to 90% found once. The germline CDR1 and CDR2 sequences are MDHEN and SYDVKM. Counting both end residues, the CDR3 totals 9 amino acids. Comment on this clone: The final CDR3 position lacks the conserved phenylalanine or tryptophan, pointing to a likely read error. The limits of the CDR3 on the DNA are not certain, so only TCRdb's listed CDR3 is given.

Sequencing was performed on peripheral blood. This clonotype originated in a man aged 55 to 70 with active or convalescent COVID-19. This chain links TRBV28 with TRBJ1-3; TRBD1 is the table's D call, not checked against the DNA. The CDR3 region is CASSFGQRL.